The present entry profiles one T cell receptor (beta chain) with its context. The protocol was immunoSEQ multiplex PCR, while the TCRdb copy is restricted to in-frame clones and leaves out a portion. The data show more than 35,000 clones, with roughly nine tenths seen just once and over 0.45% held by the top ten. Germline values: CDR1 KGHSH, CDR2 LQKENI. V was pared by 7 bases and J by 6 bases, with 19 bases between. This CDR3 spans 14 amino acids. The sample comes from a study of T cell changes during pregnancy in multiple sclerosis. The source material was CD4+ T cells from peripheral blood mononuclear cells, sampled in the first trimester of pregnancy. The rearrangement joins TRBV18 to TRBJ2-7, with D perhaps matching TRBD2 (5 bases). The sequence was collected from a female donor in good health, enrolled as a control in a pregnancy study. CDR3 sequence (DNA): TGTGCCAGCTTACTGGGAACCGGGGTCGGCGAGCAGTACTTC. This translates into CASLLGTGVGEQYF.